This T cell receptor (beta chain) derives from a study of T cells in Graves' hyperthyroidism and ophthalmopathy. CDR1 LNHDA and CDR2 SQIVND come from the germline V gene (reference sequence). V shed 7 bases and J shed 5 bases, with 21 bases lying between them. This CDR3 is built from 16 residues. TCR beta CDR3 regions were amplified from RNA transcripts. The HTBI set primed first-round TCR CDR3 RT-PCR. A single record per CDR3 protein comes from TCRdb applying MiXCR to the multiplex PCR reads. The repertoire includes 600,000 to 650,000 distinct CDR3 sequences, under 20% of them detected once, and approximately 3.9% sits in the top ten.

This clonotype was sampled from a woman aged 30 to 39 with Graves' hyperthyroidism. The J gene is TRBJ1-5, the V gene TRBV19; D possibly corresponds to TRBD1 (5 bases). What was sequenced was blood. CDR3 nucleotide sequence: TGTGCCAGTACCAATCCCCGAGAGGGGATGCATCAGCCCCAGCATTTT. This gives the protein CASTNPREGMHQPQHF.